The rows below give T cell receptor beta chains drawn from one sample of a study of blood T cell repertoires in COVID-19. Sequenced by immunoSEQ multiplex PCR; TCRdb stores in-frame clones only, minus some. Of 250,000 to 300,000 clones in the sample, around 84% are singletons; the top ten hold around 5.1%. The specimen was peripheral blood. The receptors derive from a woman aged 60-70 years with COVID-19, enrolled during active disease. Each CDR3 is given with its conserved first and last residue. D genes are given only for firm matches. Expanded clones are given a class, and other clones once, few, many or no size at all.

d_call,cdr3_length,v_call,j_call,clone_size,cdr3_aa,cdr3_nt
.,11,TRBV30,TRBJ2-3,.,CAWSSRDAQYF,TGTGCCTGGAGTTCCAGGGATGCGCAGTATTTT
TRBD1,15,TRBV18,TRBJ2-2,.,CASSPGTVDTGELFF,TGTGCCAGCTCACCAGGGACAGTTGATACCGGGGAGCTGTTTTTT
.,16,TRBV18,TRBJ1-3,.,CASSPRQRLSGNTIYF,TGTGCCAGCTCACCACGGCAGAGACTCTCTGGAAACACCATATATTTT
TRBD1,15,TRBV19,TRBJ1-5,.,CASSVTGISNQPQHF,TGTGCCAGTAGTGTGACAGGGATTAGCAATCAGCCCCAGCATTTT
.,15,TRBV6-5,TRBJ2-3,.,CASTSIQGRTDTQYF,TGTGCCAGCACCTCCATTCAGGGCCGCACAGATACGCAGTATTTT
TRBD2,16,TRBV4-2,TRBJ2-2,.,CASSQEGGLVTGELFF,TGTGCCAGCAGCCAAGAAGGGGGACTAGTTACCGGGGAGCTGTTTTTT
.,14,TRBV18,TRBJ1-3,.,CASSPTGAGNTIYF,TGTGCCAGCTCACCTACCGGGGCTGGAAACACCATATATTTT
TRBD1,15,TRBV6-5,TRBJ1-3,once,CASIPRQGAGNTIYF,TGTGCCAGCATCCCGCGACAGGGGGCGGGAAACACCATATATTTT
.,13,TRBV7-2,TRBJ1-3,.,CASSPGVGNTIYF,TGTGCCAGCAGCCCAGGGGTCGGAAACACCATATATTTT
.,11,TRBV20-1,TRBJ2-1,.,CSGAYLGEQFF,TGCAGTGGGGCCTACCTGGGTGAGCAGTTCTTC
TRBD2,13,TRBV5-5,TRBJ2-5,.,CASRLAGVETQYF,TGTGCCAGCAGACTAGCGGGAGTGGAGACCCAGTACTTC
TRBD1,12,TRBV27,TRBJ1-2,.,CASGSRQGRNTF,TGTGCCAGCGGCAGCCGACAGGGTCGGAACACCTTC
.,15,TRBV19,TRBJ2-7,once,CASSGGTESSYEQYF,TGTGCCAGTAGTGGAGGGACGGAAAGCTCCTACGAGCAGTACTTC
TRBD1,13,TRBV6-5,TRBJ1-2,.,CASRGQGALFYTF,TGTGCCAGCAGGGGACAGGGAGCCCTATTCTACACCTTC
TRBD2,16,TRBV11-3,TRBJ2-2,.,CASSQRLAGITGELFF,TGTGCCAGCAGCCAAAGACTAGCGGGCATCACCGGGGAGCTGTTTTTT
.,14,TRBV7-9,TRBJ1-2,.,CASSPRGGNGGYTF,TGTGCCAGCAGCCCCCGGGGGGGTAACGGTGGCTACACCTTC
TRBD1,13,TRBV27,TRBJ2-4,.,CASSLNRGNIQYF,TGTGCCAGCAGTCTAAACAGGGGAAACATTCAGTACTTC
TRBD1,13,TRBV6-4,TRBJ2-7,.,CASSMDRGSEQYF,TGTGCCAGCAGCATGGACAGGGGTAGCGAGCAGTACTTC
.,13,TRBV19,TRBJ1-5,few,CASSIGQNQPQHF,TGTGCCAGTAGTATAGGACAGAATCAGCCCCAGCATTTT
TRBD2,16,TRBV29-1,TRBJ2-3,.,CSVEALAGLSTDTQYF,TGCAGCGTTGAAGCCTTAGCGGGTCTTAGCACAGATACGCAGTATTTT
TRBD1,14,TRBV5-5,TRBJ1-2,.,CASSSGQGGYGYTF,TGTGCCAGCAGTTCGGGACAGGGAGGTTATGGCTACACCTTC
TRBD1,16,TRBV24-1,TRBJ2-2,.,CATSDQADRVTGELFF,TGTGCCACCAGCGACCAGGCCGACAGGGTTACCGGGGAGCTGTTTTTT
.,17,TRBV4-1,TRBJ1-4,once,CASSQSRGYATNEKLFF,TGCGCCAGCAGCCAAAGTAGGGGCTACGCAACTAATGAAAAACTGTTTTTT
TRBD1,15,TRBV19,TRBJ1-2,.,CASSITGGNSYGYTF,TGTGCCAGTAGTATTACAGGGGGAAACAGCTATGGCTACACCTTC
TRBD2,17,TRBV7-3,TRBJ2-1,.,CASSPPGGTSHSGEQFF,TGTGCCAGCAGCCCGCCGGGGGGGACTAGTCATAGCGGTGAGCAGTTCTTC
TRBD1,18,TRBV28,TRBJ1-4,.,CASSFLGTGGRPGEKLFF,TGTGCCAGCAGTTTTTTAGGGACAGGGGGCCGCCCCGGTGAAAAACTGTTTTTT
.,15,TRBV9,TRBJ2-7,.,CASSVDLPGRNEQYF,TGTGCCAGCAGCGTAGATCTTCCGGGGAGGAACGAGCAGTACTTC
.,14,TRBV4-2,TRBJ1-1,few,CASSQVGSSTEAFF,TGTGCCAGCAGCCAAGTTGGGAGTAGCACTGAAGCTTTCTTT
.,15,TRBV18,TRBJ1-5,.,CASSPSRTDNQPQHF,TGTGCCAGCTCACCCTCAAGGACAGACAATCAGCCCCAGCATTTT
.,15,TRBV4-3,TRBJ2-7,.,CASSPSPGTNYEQYF,TGCGCCAGCAGCCCGTCTCCCGGGACAAACTACGAGCAGTACTTC
.,17,TRBV9,TRBJ1-5,.,CASSGGTQGIDGQPQHF,TGTGCCAGCAGCGGGGGCACCCAGGGAATTGACGGTCAGCCCCAGCATTTT
.,14,TRBV30,TRBJ1-1,.,CAWSVMGAGTEAFF,TGTGCCTGGAGTGTAATGGGTGCGGGCACTGAAGCTTTCTTT